This TCR beta chain is drawn from a study of T cell responses to AZD1222 COVID-19 vaccine. Germline V gene lookup returns CDR1 MNHEY and CDR2 SVGAGI. This CDR3 spans 11 amino acids. Trimming stripped 2 bases from V and 11 bases from J, with 7 bases between. Study-wide points: Rises in breadth and depth of Spike-specific TCRs came after two AZD1222 doses. White British ancestry dominated among donors, who included more females, and clonal diversity was possibly underestimated. Sampled repertoires all dated from after the peak T cell response. The span of vaccine-associated CD4 TCRs extended across spike, with dominance at 160-218 and 743-854.

Details on this clone: Its antigen remains unknown.

TCRdb's copy holds only in-frame clones and misses some; the assay was immunoSEQ multiplex PCR. The sample has approximately 130,000 clones; 88% are singletons. The chain uses TRBV6-5 and TRBJ1-3; no clear D gene. This clonotype was sampled from an adult who received the AZD1222 COVID-19 vaccine. The source material was peripheral blood, sampled 28 days after the second AZD1222 dose. The CDR3 sequence: CASSYDGAIYF. The CDR3, as DNA: TGTGCCAGCAGTTACGACGGGGCCATATATTTT.